A selection of T cell receptor beta chains follows, all from one sample in a study of shared clonotypes between healthy human individuals. Profiled with immunoSEQ multiplex PCR; TCRdb holds only in-frame clones, not every one. The profile shows 2,500,000 or so clones, more than 90% of them singletons. Sequencing was performed on naive CD4+ T cells sorted from blood. The receptors here all came from a man between 18 and 29 years old in good health. CDR3s include the opening cysteine and the closing phenylalanine or tryptophan. Each record gives: J gene, V gene, D gene, clone size, CDR3 DNA, CDR3 protein. A D gene is named only where the DNA matches it firmly. Some rows have no size entry. The others give once, few or many, or a class for an expanded clone.

>TRBJ2-1|TRBV19|TRBD2|NA
TGTGCCAGTAGTATAGGGGCTAGCGGCAATGAGCAGTTCTTC
CASSIGASGNEQFF
>TRBJ1-2|TRBV5-6|NA|NA
TGTGCCAGCACCCACAGGGAAGTAACGGGTGGCTACACCTTC
CASTHREVTGGYTF
>TRBJ1-5|TRBV19|NA|NA
TGTGCCAGTAGTTCTCAGGGATCTGGCAATCAGCCCCAGCATTTT
CASSSQGSGNQPQHF
>TRBJ1-1|TRBV5-4|NA|NA
TGTGCCAGCAGCTTTAGAGGACCCTTGAACACTGAAGCTTTCTTT
CASSFRGPLNTEAFF
>TRBJ1-5|TRBV19|TRBD1|once
TGTGCCAGTAGTCAAGGGGCAGGGGGCTCTCAGCCCCAGCATTTT
CASSQGAGGSQPQHF
>TRBJ2-7|TRBV7-9|TRBD2|NA
TGTGCCAGCAGCCGAGGACTAGCGGGAGGTTTATCCTACGAGCAGTACTTC
CASSRGLAGGLSYEQYF
>TRBJ1-4|TRBV7-2|NA|NA
TGTGCCAGCAGCCTTTTGGGCCCAGCAACTAATGAAAAACTGTTTTTT
CASSLLGPATNEKLFF
>TRBJ2-3|TRBV28|NA|NA
TGTGCCAGCAGTTCAAACGGGGGAGATACGCAGTATTTT
CASSSNGGDTQYF
>TRBJ1-3|TRBV5-1|TRBD1|NA
TGCGCCAGCAGCTTGGAGGGACAGGCGAGAAACACCATATATTTT
CASSLEGQARNTIYF
>TRBJ1-4|TRBV18|TRBD1|NA
TGTGCCAGCTCGGAGGGGGCGAGGCATGAAAAACTGTTTTTT
CASSEGARHEKLFF
>TRBJ2-3|TRBV30|TRBD1|NA
TGTGCCTGGGGCCGGGACAGGGGTGATACGCAGTATTTT
CAWGRDRGDTQYF
>TRBJ1-5|TRBV19|TRBD1|NA
TGTGCCAGTAGTGGACAGGGGGGCCTTGCCAATCAGCCCCAGCATTTT
CASSGQGGLANQPQHF
>TRBJ2-7|TRBV5-4|TRBD2|NA
TGTGCCAGCAGCCGGGGGGGCTATTACGAGCAGTACTTC
CASSRGGYYEQYF
>TRBJ1-2|TRBV7-2|NA|NA
TGTGCCAGCAGCTTAGCTCCCGGGTTCCTCAACTATGGCTACACCTTC
CASSLAPGFLNYGYTF
>TRBJ2-3|TRBV19|TRBD1|NA
TGTGCCAGTAGAAGCCCGGGACAGGGGAACGCAGATACGCAGTATTTT
CASRSPGQGNADTQYF
>TRBJ2-5|TRBV29-1|TRBD2|NA
TGCAGCGTTGGGACGGGGGGAGAGACCCAGTACTTC
CSVGTGGETQYF
>TRBJ2-7|TRBV11-2|TRBD2|NA
TGTGCCAGCAGCTTGACTAGCGGCGAGCAGTACTTC
CASSLTSGEQYF
>TRBJ1-1|TRBV30|TRBD1|NA
TGTGCCTGTACACAGGGGGCGAACACTGAAGCTTTCTTT
CACTQGANTEAFF
>TRBJ2-3|TRBV11-2|NA|NA
TGTGCCAGCAGCTTAGGCCGGGTCAGGGCAACAGATACGCAGTATTTT
CASSLGRVRATDTQYF
>TRBJ2-1|TRBV23-1|TRBD2|NA
TGCGCCAGCAGTCAAGCCCCGATTATAGCGGGACCCTACAATGAGCAGTTCTTC
CASSQAPIIAGPYNEQFF
>TRBJ1-1|TRBV4-1|NA|few
TGCGCCAGCAGCCAAGTTAACCTGAACACTGAAGCTTTCTTT
CASSQVNLNTEAFF
>TRBJ2-3|TRBV19|TRBD2|NA
TGTGCCAGTAGTAAAGGATTTGGCAGCGGGGCCACAGATACGCAGTATTTT
CASSKGFGSGATDTQYF
>TRBJ1-3|TRBV5-4|NA|NA
TGTGCCAGCAGTGGTGGTGGCTCTGGAAACACCATATATTTT
CASSGGGSGNTIYF
>TRBJ2-2|TRBV9|NA|NA
TGTGCCAGCAGCGTAGTCCCACTGACAGGTAGGTTTATCCCCGGGGAGCTGTTTTTT
CASSVVPLTGRFIPGELFF
>TRBJ1-1|TRBV7-2|NA|NA
TGTGCCAGCAGCCGCTCGACAGGGAACACTGAAGCTTTCTTT
CASSRSTGNTEAFF
>TRBJ2-3|TRBV4-1|NA|NA
TGCGCCAGCAGCCCCCTCGGGAGGGAGGGGGCCGGAGATACGCAGTATTTT
CASSPLGREGAGDTQYF
>TRBJ2-6|TRBV6-1|TRBD1|NA
TGTGCCAGCAGTGAAGTGAGGACAGGGGGGGCCCTATGGGCCAACGTCCTGACTTTC
CASSEVRTGGALWANVLTF
>TRBJ2-2|TRBV7-2|NA|NA
TGTGCCAGCAGCTTAGGGCCGGGGTTCTCCGGGGAGCTGTTTTTT
CASSLGPGFSGELFF
>TRBJ1-2|TRBV5-1|TRBD1|NA
TGCGCCAGCAGACCCGGGACAGAGAGCTATGGCTACACCTTC
CASRPGTESYGYTF
>TRBJ1-4|TRBV28|NA|NA
TGTGCCAGCAGGGGAACAGGCACCTTTAATGAAAAACTGTTTTTT
CASRGTGTFNEKLFF
>TRBJ2-3|TRBV5-4|NA|NA
TGTGCCAGCAGCCTAGACGAGGTATCAGATACGCAGTATTTT
CASSLDEVSDTQYF
>TRBJ1-6|TRBV2|NA|NA
TGTGCCAGCAGTGAGGGTACCCCCCTCCACTTT
CASSEGTPLHF
>TRBJ2-7|TRBV15|NA|NA
TGTGCCACCAGCAAACGAGCGGACGAGCAGTACTTC
CATSKRADEQYF
>TRBJ1-6|TRBV7-8|NA|NA
TGTGCCAGCACCCTGTCTTCGGGGGGCGCTTATAATTCACCCCTCCACTTT
CASTLSSGGAYNSPLHF
>TRBJ1-1|TRBV6-5|NA|NA
TGTGCCAGCAGTTCGGACACTGAAGCTTTCTTT
CASSSDTEAFF
>TRBJ2-7|TRBV4-1|TRBD2|NA
TGCGCCAGCAGCCAAGTCTTAGCGGGAGTATGGTCAAGCGAGCAGTACTTC
CASSQVLAGVWSSEQYF
>TRBJ2-5|TRBV6-1|TRBD1|NA
TGTGCCAGCAGTCCTGTGGGCACAGGGGCGGAGACCCAGTACTTC
CASSPVGTGAETQYF
>TRBJ2-1|TRBV19|TRBD1|NA
TGTGCCAGTAGCATCCGGGACAGGGGGCCGGGAGAGTTCTTC
CASSIRDRGPGEFF
>TRBJ1-1|TRBV6-4|NA|NA
TGTGCCAGCAGCTTCAGTAGGGGCACTGAAGCTTTCTTT
CASSFSRGTEAFF
>TRBJ1-1|TRBV7-9|NA|NA
TGTGCCAGCAGCTTTCAGCGGGAGAACACTGAAGCTTTCTTT
CASSFQRENTEAFF
>TRBJ1-3|TRBV6-4|NA|once
TGTGCCAGCCGAACCCAGGACACCATATATTTT
CASRTQDTIYF
>TRBJ1-6|TRBV6-5|TRBD1|NA
TGTGCCAGCAGTTGGGACAGGCTATCCTATAATTCACCCCTCCACTTT
CASSWDRLSYNSPLHF
>TRBJ1-1|TRBV30|TRBD1|NA
TGTGCCTGGAGAGGGGGCTCGAACACTGAAGCTTTCTTT
CAWRGGSNTEAFF
>TRBJ2-1|TRBV6-5|NA|NA
TGTGCCAGCAGTTACTCGGGCCCCAGTCTTGGCAATGAGCAGTTCTTC
CASSYSGPSLGNEQFF
>TRBJ1-2|TRBV18|TRBD1|NA
TGTGCCAGCTCACCACTCGGGACAGGGAGGAACTATGGCTACACCTTC
CASSPLGTGRNYGYTF
>TRBJ2-2|TRBV6-1|TRBD1|NA
TGTGCCACCTCTTCTGGGACAGCGAACACCGGGGAGCTGTTTTTT
CATSSGTANTGELFF
>TRBJ2-5|TRBV6-5|NA|NA
TGTGCCAGCAGTCGGTCGGCAAAAGAGACCCAGTACTTC
CASSRSAKETQYF
>TRBJ2-1|TRBV7-3|TRBD1|once
TGTGCCAGCAGCTGGGGACAGCAATTCAATGAGCAGTTCTTC
CASSWGQQFNEQFF
>TRBJ2-2|TRBV27|NA|NA
TGTGCCAGCAGGAGGGGGGGGAACACCGGGGAGCTGTTTTTT
CASRRGGNTGELFF